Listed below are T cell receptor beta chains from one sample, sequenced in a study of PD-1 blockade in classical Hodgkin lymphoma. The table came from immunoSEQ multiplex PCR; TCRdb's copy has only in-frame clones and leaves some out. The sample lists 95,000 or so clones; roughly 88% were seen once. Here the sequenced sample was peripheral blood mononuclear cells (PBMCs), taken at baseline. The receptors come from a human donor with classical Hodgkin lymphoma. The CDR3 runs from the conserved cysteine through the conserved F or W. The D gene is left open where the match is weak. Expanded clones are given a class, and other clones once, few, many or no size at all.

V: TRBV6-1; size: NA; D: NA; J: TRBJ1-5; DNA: TGTGCCAGCAGTGCACCACACGGTCAGCCCCAGCATTTT; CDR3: CASSAPHGQPQHF
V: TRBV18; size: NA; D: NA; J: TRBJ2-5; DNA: TGTGCCAGCTCACCACCGGGGTCCAAAGAGACCCAGTACTTC; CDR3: CASSPPGSKETQYF
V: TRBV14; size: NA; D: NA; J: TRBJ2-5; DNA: TGTGCCAGCAGCCCCCAGACACTGGTAGAGACCCAGTACTTC; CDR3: CASSPQTLVETQYF
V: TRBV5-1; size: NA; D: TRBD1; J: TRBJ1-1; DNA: TGCGCCAGCAGCTTGAAACAGGGGGACAGCACTGAAGCTTTCTTT; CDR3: CASSLKQGDSTEAFF
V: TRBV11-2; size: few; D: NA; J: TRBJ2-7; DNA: TGTGCCAGCAGCTTAGTCTTCGGAGACAGTCGCTCCTACGAGCAGTACTTC; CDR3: CASSLVFGDSRSYEQYF
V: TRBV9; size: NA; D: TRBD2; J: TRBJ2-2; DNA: TGTGCCAGCAGCGTTGCGGGGGTCGGGGAGCTGTTTTTT; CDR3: CASSVAGVGELFF
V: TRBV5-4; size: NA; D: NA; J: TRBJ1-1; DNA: TGTGCCAGCAGCTTTCAGGGGCGTTTAGCCGGCAGAGCTTTCTTT; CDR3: CASSFQGRLAGRAFF
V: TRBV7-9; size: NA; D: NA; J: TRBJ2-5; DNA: TGTGCCAGCAGCCGAGGACTCGCCGCAGAGACCCAGTACTTC; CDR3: CASSRGLAAETQYF
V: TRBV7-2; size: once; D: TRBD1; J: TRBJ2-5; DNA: TGTGCCAGCAGCTTAGGACAGGGACAGACCCAGTACTTC; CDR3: CASSLGQGQTQYF
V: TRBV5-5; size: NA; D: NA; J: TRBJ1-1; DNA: TGTGCCAGCAGCTTTGGTCCCCAGCCGAGCACTGAAGCTTTCTTT; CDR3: CASSFGPQPSTEAFF
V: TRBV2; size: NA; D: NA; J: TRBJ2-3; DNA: TGTGCCAGCAGTGATGTAGGCGGGCTGGATACGCAGTATTTT; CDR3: CASSDVGGLDTQYF
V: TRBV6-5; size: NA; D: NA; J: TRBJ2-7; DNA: TGTGCCAGCAGGTGGGGGACCGAGCAGTACTTC; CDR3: CASRWGTEQYF
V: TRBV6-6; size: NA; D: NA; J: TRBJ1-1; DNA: TGTGCCAGCAGGGCAGAGAACACTGAAGCTTTCTTT; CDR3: CASRAENTEAFF
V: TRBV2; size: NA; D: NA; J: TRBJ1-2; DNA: TGTGCCAGCAGCCCCCGGGGGATCGAGGCCTATGGCTACACCTTC; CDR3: CASSPRGIEAYGYTF
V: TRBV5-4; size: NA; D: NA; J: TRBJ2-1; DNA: TGTGCCAGCAGCTTGGATCGTGGCAATGAGCAGTTCTTC; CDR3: CASSLDRGNEQFF
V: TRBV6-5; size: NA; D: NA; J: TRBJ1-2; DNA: TGTGCCAGCAGTTACTCGGACGGCCATGGCTACACCTTC; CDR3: CASSYSDGHGYTF
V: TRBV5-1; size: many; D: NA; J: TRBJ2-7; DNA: TGCGCCAGCTCCGGACAGTCCTCCTACGAGCAGTACTTC; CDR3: CASSGQSSYEQYF
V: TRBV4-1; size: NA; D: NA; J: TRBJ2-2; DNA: TGCGCCAGCAGCGGGAGGACCAGATCCACCGGGGAGCTGTTTTTT; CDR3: CASSGRTRSTGELFF
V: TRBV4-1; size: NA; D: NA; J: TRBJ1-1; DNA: TGCGCCAGCAGCCAAGAGGCAGGGAGGCGCACTGAAGCTTTCTTT; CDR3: CASSQEAGRRTEAFF
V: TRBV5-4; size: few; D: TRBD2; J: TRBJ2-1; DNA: TGTGCCAGCAGCCGGGGGGGTGGACTAGCGAGCTCCTACAATGAGCAGTTCTTC; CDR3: CASSRGGGLASSYNEQFF
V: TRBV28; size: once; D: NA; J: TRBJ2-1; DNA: TGTGCCAGCAGTTTGGTGGGGGGCTTCCAAGTTGAGCAGTTCTTC; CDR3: CASSLVGGFQVEQFF
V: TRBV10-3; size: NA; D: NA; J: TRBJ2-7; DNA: TGTGCCATCAGTGAGATGCTCTACGAGCAGTACTTC; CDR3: CAISEMLYEQYF
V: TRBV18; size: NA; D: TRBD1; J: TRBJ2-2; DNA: TGTGCCAGCTCACCTCTGACAGGGTCCACCGGGGAGCTGTTTTTT; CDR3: CASSPLTGSTGELFF
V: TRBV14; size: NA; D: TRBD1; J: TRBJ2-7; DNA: TGTGCCAGCAGCATATACAGGGGGGCAAACTCCTACGAGCAGTACTTC; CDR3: CASSIYRGANSYEQYF
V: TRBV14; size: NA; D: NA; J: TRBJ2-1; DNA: TGTGCCAGCAGCCAGGACATTAGCTACAATGAGCAGTTCTTC; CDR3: CASSQDISYNEQFF
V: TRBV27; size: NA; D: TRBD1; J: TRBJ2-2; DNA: TGTGCCAGCAGTGGCCACAGGGGCGGGACCGGGGAGCTGTTTTTT; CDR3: CASSGHRGGTGELFF
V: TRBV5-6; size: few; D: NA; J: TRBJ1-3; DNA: TGTGCCAGCAGCCCGGTCGGGCGAGGAAACACCATATATTTT; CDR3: CASSPVGRGNTIYF
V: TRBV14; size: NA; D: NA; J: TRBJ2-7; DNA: TGTGCCAGCAGCCTTTCGCCCGGCTCCTACGAGCAGTACTTC; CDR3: CASSLSPGSYEQYF
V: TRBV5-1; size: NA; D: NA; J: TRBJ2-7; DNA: TGCGCCAGCAGCCCGCAGACCGGCTCCGGGTACGAGCAGTACTTC; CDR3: CASSPQTGSGYEQYF
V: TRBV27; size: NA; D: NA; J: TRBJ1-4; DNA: TGTGCCAGCCGTTTGGGAGCAACTAATGAAAAACTGTTTTTT; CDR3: CASRLGATNEKLFF
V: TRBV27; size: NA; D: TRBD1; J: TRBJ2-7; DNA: TGTGCCAGCAGTTTATGGGCAGGGGGCGCGAATCCCTACGAGCAGTACTTC; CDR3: CASSLWAGGANPYEQYF
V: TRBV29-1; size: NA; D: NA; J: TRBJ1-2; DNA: TGCAGCGTCACGCGTCTTGGGGCCTATGGCTACACCTTC; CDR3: CSVTRLGAYGYTF
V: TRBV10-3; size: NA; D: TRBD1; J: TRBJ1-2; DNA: TGTGCCCTGTCTCGGGACAGGAACTATGGCTACACCTTC; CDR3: CALSRDRNYGYTF
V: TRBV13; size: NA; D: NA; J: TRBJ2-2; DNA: TGTGCCAGCACCGTAGGGGGTCGAGGAAACACCGGGGAGCTGTTTTTT; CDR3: CASTVGGRGNTGELFF
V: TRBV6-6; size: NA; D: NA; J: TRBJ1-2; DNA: TGTGCCAGCAGTTACTTCCCGGACAGCACCTATGGCTACACCTTC; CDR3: CASSYFPDSTYGYTF
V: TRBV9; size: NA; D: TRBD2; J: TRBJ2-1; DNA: TGTGCCAGCAGCGTGACTAGCGGGTTCACCTACAATGAGCAGTTCTTC; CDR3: CASSVTSGFTYNEQFF
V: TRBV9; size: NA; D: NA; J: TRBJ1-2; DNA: TGTGCCAGCAGCGTAGGAGACGAGTTAGGCTACACCTTC; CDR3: CASSVGDELGYTF
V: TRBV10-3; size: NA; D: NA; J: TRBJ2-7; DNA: TGTGCCATGGGGGCAGGGTTAGGATCCTACGAGCAGTACTTC; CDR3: CAMGAGLGSYEQYF
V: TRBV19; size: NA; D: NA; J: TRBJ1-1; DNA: TGTGCCAGTAGTCCCCATGGGACACCCAAAGGTCCTGAAGCTTTCTTT; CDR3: CASSPHGTPKGPEAFF
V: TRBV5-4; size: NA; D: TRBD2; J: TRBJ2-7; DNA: TGTGCCAGCAGTACACCACTCGGCGGGAGCTCCTACGAGCAGTACTTC; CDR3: CASSTPLGGSSYEQYF
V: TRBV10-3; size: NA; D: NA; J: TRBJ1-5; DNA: TGTGCCATCAGTGAGTCGAAAGGGAGCCATAGCAATCAGCCCCAGCATTTT; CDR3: CAISESKGSHSNQPQHF
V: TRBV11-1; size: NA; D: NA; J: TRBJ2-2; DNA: TGTGCCAGCAGCTTAAGGGGAACCGGGGAGCTGTTTTTT; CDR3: CASSLRGTGELFF
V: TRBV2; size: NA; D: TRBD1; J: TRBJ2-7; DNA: TGTGCCAGCAGTGATCTGGGGACAGCCTACGAGCAGTACTTC; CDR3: CASSDLGTAYEQYF
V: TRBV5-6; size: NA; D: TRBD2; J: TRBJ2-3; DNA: TGTGCCAGCAGCTGGATAGCGGGAAGGGATACGCAGTATTTT; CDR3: CASSWIAGRDTQYF
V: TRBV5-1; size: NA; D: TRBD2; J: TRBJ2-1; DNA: TGCGCCAGCAGCGCGGGACTAGCGACTGAGCAGTTCTTC; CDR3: CASSAGLATEQFF
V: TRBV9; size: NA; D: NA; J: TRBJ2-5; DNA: TGTGCCAGCAGCGAGGATGATCAAGAGACCCAGTACTTC; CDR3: CASSEDDQETQYF
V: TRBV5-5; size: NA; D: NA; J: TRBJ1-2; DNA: TGTGCCAGCAGCTTCTCAGGATCTAACTATGGCTACACCTTC; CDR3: CASSFSGSNYGYTF
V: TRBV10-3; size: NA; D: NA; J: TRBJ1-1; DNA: TGTGCCATCAGTGAAACAGGTGAGAACACTGAAGCTTTCTTT; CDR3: CAISETGENTEAFF
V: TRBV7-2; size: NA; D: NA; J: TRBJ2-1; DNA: TGTGCCAGCAGCCCCCGGAGACTAGAGGGCAATGAGCAGTTCTTC; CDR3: CASSPRRLEGNEQFF
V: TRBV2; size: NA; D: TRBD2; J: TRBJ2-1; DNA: TGTGCCAGCAGTGTGGAGGGAGGGCCAACTGAGCAGTTCTTC; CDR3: CASSVEGGPTEQFF
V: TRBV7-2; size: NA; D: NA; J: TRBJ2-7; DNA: TGTGCCAGCAGCTTGAGTCTCAGCACCGGATACGAGCAGTACTTC; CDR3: CASSLSLSTGYEQYF
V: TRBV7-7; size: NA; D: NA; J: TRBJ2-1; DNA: TGTGCCAGCAGCTTAGAAGGCAGGGCCGGCTACAATGAGCAGTTCTTC; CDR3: CASSLEGRAGYNEQFF
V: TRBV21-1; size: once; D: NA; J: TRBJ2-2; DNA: TGTGCCAGCAGCAAAGCGGCGGGAGCCGGGGAGCTGTTTTTT; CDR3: CASSKAAGAGELFF
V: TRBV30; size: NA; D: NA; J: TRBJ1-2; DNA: TGTGCCAGCCACAGGGAGAGCTATGGCTACACCTTC; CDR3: CASHRESYGYTF
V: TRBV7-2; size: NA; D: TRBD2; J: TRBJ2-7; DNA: TGTGCCAGCAGCTCCCTAGGACTAGCGGCCACAAGAGGGGAGCAGTACTTC; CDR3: CASSSLGLAATRGEQYF
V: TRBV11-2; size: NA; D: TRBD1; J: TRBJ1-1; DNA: TGTGCCAGCAGCTCGGGACAGGGACAGACTGAAGCTTTCTTT; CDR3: CASSSGQGQTEAFF
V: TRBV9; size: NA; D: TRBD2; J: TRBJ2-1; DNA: TGTGCCAGCAGCGTAGGAGCGGCTAGCGGGTTCAATGAGCAGTTCTTC; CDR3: CASSVGAASGFNEQFF
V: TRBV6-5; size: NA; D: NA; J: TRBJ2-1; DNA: TGTGCCAGCAGTTACGGAGGGGTGGTCTACAATGAGCAGTTCTTC; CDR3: CASSYGGVVYNEQFF
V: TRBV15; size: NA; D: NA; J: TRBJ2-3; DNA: TGTGCCACCAGCAGCGGTAACCGGGACGATACGCAGTATTTT; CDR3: CATSSGNRDDTQYF
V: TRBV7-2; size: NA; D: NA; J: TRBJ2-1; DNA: TGTGCCAGCAGCTCGCCCAGGAATGAGCAGTTCTTC; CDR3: CASSSPRNEQFF